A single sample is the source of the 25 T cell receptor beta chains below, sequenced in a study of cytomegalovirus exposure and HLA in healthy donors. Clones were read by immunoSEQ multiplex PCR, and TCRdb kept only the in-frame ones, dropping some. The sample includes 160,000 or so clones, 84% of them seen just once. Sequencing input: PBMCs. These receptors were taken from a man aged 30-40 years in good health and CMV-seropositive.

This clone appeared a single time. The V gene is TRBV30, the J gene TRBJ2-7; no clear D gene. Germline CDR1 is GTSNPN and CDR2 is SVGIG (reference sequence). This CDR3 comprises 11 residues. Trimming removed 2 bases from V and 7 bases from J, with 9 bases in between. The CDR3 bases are TGTGCCTGGAGTAAGATAGCAGAGCAGTACTTC. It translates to CAWSKIAEQYF.

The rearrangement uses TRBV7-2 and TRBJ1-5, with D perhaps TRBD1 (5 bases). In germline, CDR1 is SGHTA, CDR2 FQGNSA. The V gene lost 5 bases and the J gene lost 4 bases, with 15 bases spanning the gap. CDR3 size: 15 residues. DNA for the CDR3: TGTGCCAGCAGCCTTGACGGTCGGGGGAATCAGCCCCAGCATTTT. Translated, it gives CASSLDGRGNQPQHF. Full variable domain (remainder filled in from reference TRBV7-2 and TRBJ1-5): GAGVSQSPSNKVTEKGKDVELRCDPISGHTALYWYRQSLGQGLEFLIYFQGNSAPDKSGLPSDRFSAERTGGSVSTLTIQRTQQEDSAVYLCASSLDGRGNQPQHFGDGTRLSIL.

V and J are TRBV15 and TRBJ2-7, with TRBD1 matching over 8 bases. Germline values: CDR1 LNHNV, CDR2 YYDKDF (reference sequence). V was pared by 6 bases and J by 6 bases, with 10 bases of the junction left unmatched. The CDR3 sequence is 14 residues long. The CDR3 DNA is TGTGCCACCAGTATCGACAGGGGTTCCACCGAGCAGTACTTC. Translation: CATSIDRGSTEQYF.

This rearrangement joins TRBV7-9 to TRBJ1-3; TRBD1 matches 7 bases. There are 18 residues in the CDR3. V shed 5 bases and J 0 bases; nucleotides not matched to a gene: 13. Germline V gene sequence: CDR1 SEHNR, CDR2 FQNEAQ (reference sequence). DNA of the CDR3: TGTGCCAGCAGCGGAATTCCGGGACAGAGCAACTCTGGAAACACCATATATTTT. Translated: CASSGIPGQSNSGNTIYF.

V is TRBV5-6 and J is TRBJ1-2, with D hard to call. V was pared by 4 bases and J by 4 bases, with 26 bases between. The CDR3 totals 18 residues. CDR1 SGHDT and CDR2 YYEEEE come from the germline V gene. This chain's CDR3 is CASSRSLRENTFIYGYTF. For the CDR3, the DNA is TGTGCCAGCAGCCGCTCGCTAAGGGAGAATACGTTCATCTATGGCTACACCTTC.

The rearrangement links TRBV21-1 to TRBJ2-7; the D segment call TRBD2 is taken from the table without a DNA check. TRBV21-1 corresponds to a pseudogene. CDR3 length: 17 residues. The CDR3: CASSRSRLAGRMCEQYF. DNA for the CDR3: TGTGCCAGCAGCAGAAGTAGGTTAGCTGGTCGGATGTGCGAGCAGTACTTC.

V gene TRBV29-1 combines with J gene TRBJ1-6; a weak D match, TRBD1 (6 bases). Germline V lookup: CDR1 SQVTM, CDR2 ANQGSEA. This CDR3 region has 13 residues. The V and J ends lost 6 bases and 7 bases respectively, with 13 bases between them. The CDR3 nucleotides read TGCAGCGTCTCTAAGGGGGGGAATTCACCCCTCCACTTT. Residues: CSVSKGGNSPLHF.

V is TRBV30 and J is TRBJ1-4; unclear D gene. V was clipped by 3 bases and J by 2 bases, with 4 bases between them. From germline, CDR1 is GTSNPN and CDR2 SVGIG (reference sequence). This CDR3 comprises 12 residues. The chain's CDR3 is CAWSQTNEKLFF. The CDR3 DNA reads TGTGCCTGGAGCCAGACTAATGAAAAACTGTTTTTT.

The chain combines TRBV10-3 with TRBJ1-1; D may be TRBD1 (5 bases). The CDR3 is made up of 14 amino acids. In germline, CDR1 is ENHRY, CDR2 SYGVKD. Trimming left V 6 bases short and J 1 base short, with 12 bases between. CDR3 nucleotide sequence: TGTGCCATCAGGGAGACAGAGAAGAACACTGAAGCTTTCTTT. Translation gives CAIRETEKNTEAFF.

In nucleotides, the CDR3 is TGTGCCACCTCCCAGGGACTCCAAGAGACCCAGTACTTC. This codes for CATSQGLQETQYF. The chain is built from TRBV19 and TRBJ2-5; perhaps TRBD2 as D (6 bases). The CDR3 spans 13 residues. The germline V gene encodes CDR1 LNHDA and CDR2 SQIVND (reference sequence). Trimming took off 10 bases at V and 1 base at J, with 13 bases between the two ends.

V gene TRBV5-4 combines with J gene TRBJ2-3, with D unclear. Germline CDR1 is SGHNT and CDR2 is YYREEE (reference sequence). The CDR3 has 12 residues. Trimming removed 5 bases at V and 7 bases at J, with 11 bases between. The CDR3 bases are TGTGCCAGCAGTCGGGTGAGGAATACGCAGTATTTT. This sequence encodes CASSRVRNTQYF.

DNA of the CDR3: TGTGCCAGCCAACGAGACAGGCGGCGGGTCCAGCCCCAGCATTTT. Its translation: CASQRDRRRVQPQHF. V is TRBV2 and J is TRBJ1-5; a weak D match, TRBD1 (6 bases). Per germline, CDR1 SNHLY and CDR2 FYNNEI. V was pared by 8 bases and J by 7 bases, with 21 bases between. The CDR3 has 15 residues. Using reference TRBV2 and TRBJ1-5 for the parts outside the CDR3, the full variable domain is EPEVTQTPSHQVTQMGQEVILRCVPISNHLYFYWYRQILGQKVEFLVSFYNNEISEKSEIFDDQFSVERPDGSNFTLKIRSTKLEDSAMYFCASQRDRRRVQPQHFGDGTRLSIL.

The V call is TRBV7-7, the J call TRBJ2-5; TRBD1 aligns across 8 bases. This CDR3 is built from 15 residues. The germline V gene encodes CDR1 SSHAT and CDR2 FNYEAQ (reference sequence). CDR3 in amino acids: CASGQGLGNQETQYF. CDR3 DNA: TGTGCTAGCGGACAGGGTTTGGGGAACCAAGAGACCCAGTACTTC.

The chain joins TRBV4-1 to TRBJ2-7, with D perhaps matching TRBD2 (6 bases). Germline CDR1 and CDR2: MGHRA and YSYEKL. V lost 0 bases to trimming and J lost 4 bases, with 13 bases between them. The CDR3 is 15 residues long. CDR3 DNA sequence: TGCGCCAGCAGCCAAGATCGGGCGGGGTCATACGAGCAGTACTTC. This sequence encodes CASSQDRAGSYEQYF.

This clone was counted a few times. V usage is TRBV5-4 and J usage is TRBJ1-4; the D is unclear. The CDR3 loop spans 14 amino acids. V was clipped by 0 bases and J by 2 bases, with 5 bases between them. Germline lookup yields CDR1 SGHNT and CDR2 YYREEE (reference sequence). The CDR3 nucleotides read TGTGCCAGCAGCTTGGGGAGGACTAATGAAAAACTGTTTTTT. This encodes CASSLGRTNEKLFF.

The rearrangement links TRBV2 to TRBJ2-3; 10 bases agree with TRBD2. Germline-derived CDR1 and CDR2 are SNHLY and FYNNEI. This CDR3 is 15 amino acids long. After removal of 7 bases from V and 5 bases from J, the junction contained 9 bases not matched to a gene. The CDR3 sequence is CASTQRGGPGDTQYF. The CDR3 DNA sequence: TGTGCCAGCACCCAGCGGGGGGGCCCCGGAGATACGCAGTATTTT.

The CDR3 here is CASSGPGQGAFNNSPLHF. The DNA of the CDR3 is TGTGCCAGCAGTGGTCCGGGACAGGGTGCCTTTAATAATTCACCCCTCCACTTT. This rearrangement joins TRBV28 to TRBJ1-6, with 9 bases matching TRBD1. CDR3 length: 18 residues. CDR1 MDHEN and CDR2 SYDVKM come from the germline V gene. With 5 bases clipped from V and 5 bases from J, the junction kept 13 bases outside the gene matches.

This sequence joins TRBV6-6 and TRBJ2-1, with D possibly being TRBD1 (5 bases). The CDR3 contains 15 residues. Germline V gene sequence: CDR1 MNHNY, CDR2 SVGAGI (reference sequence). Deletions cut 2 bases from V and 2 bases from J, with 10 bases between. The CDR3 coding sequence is TGTGCCAGCAGTTACCCTATGGACACCTACAATGAGCAGTTCTTC. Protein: CASSYPMDTYNEQFF.

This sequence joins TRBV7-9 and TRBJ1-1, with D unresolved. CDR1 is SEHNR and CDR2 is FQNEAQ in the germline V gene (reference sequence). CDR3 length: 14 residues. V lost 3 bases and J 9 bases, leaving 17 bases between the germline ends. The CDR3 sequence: CASSFKGFGEKAFF. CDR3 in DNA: TGTGCCAGCAGCTTCAAGGGTTTCGGGGAGAAAGCTTTCTTT.

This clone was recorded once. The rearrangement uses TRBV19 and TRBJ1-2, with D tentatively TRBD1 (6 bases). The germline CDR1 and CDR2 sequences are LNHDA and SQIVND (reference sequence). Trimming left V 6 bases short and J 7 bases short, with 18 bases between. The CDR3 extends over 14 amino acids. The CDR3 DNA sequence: TGTGCCAGTAGCAATCCCGACAGGTCAAGTGGCTACACCTTC. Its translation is CASSNPDRSSGYTF.

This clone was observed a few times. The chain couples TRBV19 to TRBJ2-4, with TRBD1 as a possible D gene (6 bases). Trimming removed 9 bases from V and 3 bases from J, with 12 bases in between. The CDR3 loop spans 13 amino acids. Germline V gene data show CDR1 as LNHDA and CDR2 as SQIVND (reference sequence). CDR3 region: CASSGAVKNIQYF. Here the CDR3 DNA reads TGTGCCAGCTCAGGGGCGGTCAAAAACATTCAGTACTTC. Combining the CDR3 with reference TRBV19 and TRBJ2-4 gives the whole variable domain DGGITQSPKYLFRKEGQNVTLSCEQNLNHDAMYWYRQDPGQGLRLIYYSQIVNDFQKGDIAEGYSVSREKKESFPLTVTSAQKNPTAFYLCASSGAVKNIQYFGAGTRLSVL.

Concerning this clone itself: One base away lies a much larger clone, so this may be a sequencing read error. CDR3 sequence reads: CASSSIYEQYF. CDR3 in DNA: TGTGCCAGCAGTTCTATCTACGAGCAGTACTTC. The chain combines TRBV6-5 with TRBJ2-7; the D is unclear. The CDR3 totals 11 residues. Trimming stripped 4 bases from V and 3 bases from J, with 4 bases between. Per germline, CDR1 MNHEY and CDR2 SVGAGI.

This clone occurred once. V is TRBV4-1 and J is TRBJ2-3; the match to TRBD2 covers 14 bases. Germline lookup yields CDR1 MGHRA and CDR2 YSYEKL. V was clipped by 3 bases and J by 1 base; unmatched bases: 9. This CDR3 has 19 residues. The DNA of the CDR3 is TGCGCCAGCAGCCAGTCGGCTCCGGGACTAGCGGGAGGCACAGATACGCAGTATTTT. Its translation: CASSQSAPGLAGGTDTQYF.

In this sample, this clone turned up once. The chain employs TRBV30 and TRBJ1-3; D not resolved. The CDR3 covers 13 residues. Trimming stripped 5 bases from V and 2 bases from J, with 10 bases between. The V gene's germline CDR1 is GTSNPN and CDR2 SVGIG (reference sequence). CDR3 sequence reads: CAWEGGPGNTIYF. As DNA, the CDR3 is TGTGCCTGGGAGGGAGGTCCTGGAAACACCATATATTTT.

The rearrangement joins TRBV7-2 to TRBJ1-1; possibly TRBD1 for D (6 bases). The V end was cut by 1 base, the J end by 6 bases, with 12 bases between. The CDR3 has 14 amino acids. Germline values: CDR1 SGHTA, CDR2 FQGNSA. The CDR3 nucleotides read TGTGCCAGCAGCTTAGTCGTGCAGGGGTCTGAAGCTTTCTTT. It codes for CASSLVVQGSEAFF.